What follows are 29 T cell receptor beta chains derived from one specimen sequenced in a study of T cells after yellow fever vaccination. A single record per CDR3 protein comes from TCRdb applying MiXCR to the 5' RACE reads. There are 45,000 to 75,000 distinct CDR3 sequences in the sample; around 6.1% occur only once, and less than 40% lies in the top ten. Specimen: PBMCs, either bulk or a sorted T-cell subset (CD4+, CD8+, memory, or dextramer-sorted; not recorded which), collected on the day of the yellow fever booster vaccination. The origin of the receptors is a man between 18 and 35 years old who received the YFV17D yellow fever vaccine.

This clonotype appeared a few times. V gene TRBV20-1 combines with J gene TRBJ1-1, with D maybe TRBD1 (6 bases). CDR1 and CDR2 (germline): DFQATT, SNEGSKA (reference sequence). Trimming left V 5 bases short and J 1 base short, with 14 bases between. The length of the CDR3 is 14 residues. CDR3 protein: CSARMGAKNTEAFF. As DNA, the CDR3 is TGCAGTGCTCGCATGGGGGCTAAGAACACTGAAGCTTTCTTT.

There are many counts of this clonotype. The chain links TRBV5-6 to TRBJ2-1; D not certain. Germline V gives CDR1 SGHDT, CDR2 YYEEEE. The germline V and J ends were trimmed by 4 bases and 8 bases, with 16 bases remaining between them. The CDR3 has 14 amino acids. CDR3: CASSPGWVKDEQFF. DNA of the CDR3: TGTGCCAGCAGCCCGGGCTGGGTGAAGGATGAGCAGTTCTTC. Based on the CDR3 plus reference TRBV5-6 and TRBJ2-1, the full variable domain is DAGVTQSPTHLIKTRGQQVTLRCSPKSGHDTVSWYQQALGQGPQFIFQYYEEEERQRGNFPDRFSGHQFPNYSSELNVNALLLGDSALYLCASSPGWVKDEQFFGPGTRLTVL.

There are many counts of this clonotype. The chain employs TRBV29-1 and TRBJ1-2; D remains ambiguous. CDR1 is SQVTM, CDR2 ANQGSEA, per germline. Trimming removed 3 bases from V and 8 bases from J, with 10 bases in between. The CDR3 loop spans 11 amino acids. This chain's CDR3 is CSVDTHDGYTF. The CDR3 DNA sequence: TGCAGCGTTGATACCCACGACGGCTACACCTTC.

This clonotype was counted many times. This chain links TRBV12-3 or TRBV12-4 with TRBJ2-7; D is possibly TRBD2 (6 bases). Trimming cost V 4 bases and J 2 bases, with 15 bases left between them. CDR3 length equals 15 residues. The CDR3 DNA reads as TGTGCCAGCAGTTCTTGTCGGGGGAGCACCTACGAGCAGTACGTC. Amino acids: CASSSCRGSTYEQYV.

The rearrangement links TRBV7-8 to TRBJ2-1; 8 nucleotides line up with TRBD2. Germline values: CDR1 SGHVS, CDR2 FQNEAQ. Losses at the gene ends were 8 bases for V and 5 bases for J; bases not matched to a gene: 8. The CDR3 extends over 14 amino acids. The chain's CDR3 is CASLRGGDHNEQFF. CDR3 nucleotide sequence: TGTGCCAGCCTCCGGGGGGGAGACCACAATGAGCAGTTCTTC. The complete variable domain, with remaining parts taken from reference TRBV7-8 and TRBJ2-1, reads GAGVSQSPRYKVAKRGQDVALRCDPISGHVSLFWYQQALGQGPEFLTYFQNEAQLDKSGLPSDRFFAERPEGSVSTLKIQRTQQEDSAVYLCASLRGGDHNEQFFGPGTRLTVL.

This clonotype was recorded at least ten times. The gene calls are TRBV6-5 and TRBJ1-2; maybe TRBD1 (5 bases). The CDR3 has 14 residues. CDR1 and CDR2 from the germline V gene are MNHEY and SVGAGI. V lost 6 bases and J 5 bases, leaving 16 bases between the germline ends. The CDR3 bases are TGTGCCAGCAGGCCCATCGGGACCTCTTATGGCTACACCTTC. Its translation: CASRPIGTSYGYTF.

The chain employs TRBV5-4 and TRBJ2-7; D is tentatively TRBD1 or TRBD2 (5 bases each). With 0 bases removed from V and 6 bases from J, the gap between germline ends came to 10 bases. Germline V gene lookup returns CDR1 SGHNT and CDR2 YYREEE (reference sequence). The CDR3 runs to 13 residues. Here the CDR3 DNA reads TGTGCCAGCAGCTTGGCCCCGGGGCGCGAGCAGTACGTC. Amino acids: CASSLAPGREQYV.

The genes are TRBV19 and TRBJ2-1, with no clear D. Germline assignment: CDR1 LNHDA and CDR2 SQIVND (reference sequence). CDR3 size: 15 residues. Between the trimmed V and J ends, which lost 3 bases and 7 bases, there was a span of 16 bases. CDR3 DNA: TGTGCCAGTAGTATTACGTATTACACGACAAATGAGCAGTTCTTC. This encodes CASSITYYTTNEQFF.

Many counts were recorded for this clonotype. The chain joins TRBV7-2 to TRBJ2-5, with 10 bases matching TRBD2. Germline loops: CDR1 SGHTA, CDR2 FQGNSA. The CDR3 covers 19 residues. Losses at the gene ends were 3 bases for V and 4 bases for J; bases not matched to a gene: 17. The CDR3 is CASSFRRRKAGGPGETQYF. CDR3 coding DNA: TGTGCCAGCAGCTTTAGGCGACGAAAAGCGGGGGGGCCTGGAGAGACCCAGTACTTC.

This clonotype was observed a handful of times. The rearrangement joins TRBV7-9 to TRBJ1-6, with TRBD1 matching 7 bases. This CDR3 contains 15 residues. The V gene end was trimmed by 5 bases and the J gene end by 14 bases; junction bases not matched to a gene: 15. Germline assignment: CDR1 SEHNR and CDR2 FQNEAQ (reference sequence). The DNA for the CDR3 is TGTGCCAGCAGCGTTCCAAAGGACAGGAGCATTACCCTCCACTTT. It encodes CASSVPKDRSITLHF. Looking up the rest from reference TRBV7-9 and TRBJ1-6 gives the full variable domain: DTGVSQNPRHKITKRGQNVTFRCDPISEHNRLYWYRQTLGQGPEFLTYFQNEAQLEKSRLLSDRFSAERPKGSFSTLEIQRTEQGDSAMYLCASSVPKDRSITLHFGNGTRLTVT.

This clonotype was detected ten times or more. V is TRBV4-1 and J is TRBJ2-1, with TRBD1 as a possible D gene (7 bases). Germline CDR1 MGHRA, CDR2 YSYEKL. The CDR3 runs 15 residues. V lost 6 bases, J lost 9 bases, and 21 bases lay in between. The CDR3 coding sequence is TGCGCCAGCAGACAGGGGTGGAGGGACGAAGGTGAGCAGTTCTTC. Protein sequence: CASRQGWRDEGEQFF.

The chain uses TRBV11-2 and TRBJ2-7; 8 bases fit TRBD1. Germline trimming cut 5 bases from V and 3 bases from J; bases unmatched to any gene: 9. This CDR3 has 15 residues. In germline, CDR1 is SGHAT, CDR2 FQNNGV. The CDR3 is CASSPGTGPDYEQYF. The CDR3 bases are TGTGCCAGCAGCCCCGGGACAGGTCCCGACTACGAGCAGTACTTC.

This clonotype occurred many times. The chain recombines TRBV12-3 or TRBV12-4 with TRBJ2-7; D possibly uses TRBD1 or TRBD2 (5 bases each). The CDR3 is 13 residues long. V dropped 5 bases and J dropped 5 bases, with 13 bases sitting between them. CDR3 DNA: TGTGCCAGCAGTCGGGACGGATGGAACGAGCAGTACGTC. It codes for CASSRDGWNEQYV.

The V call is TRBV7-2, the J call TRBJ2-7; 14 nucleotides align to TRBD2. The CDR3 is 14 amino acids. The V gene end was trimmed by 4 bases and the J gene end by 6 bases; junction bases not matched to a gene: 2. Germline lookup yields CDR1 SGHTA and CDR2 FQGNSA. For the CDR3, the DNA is TGTGCCAGCAGCTCCGGGACTAGCGGGGGCGAGCAGTACGTC. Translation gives CASSSGTSGGEQYV.

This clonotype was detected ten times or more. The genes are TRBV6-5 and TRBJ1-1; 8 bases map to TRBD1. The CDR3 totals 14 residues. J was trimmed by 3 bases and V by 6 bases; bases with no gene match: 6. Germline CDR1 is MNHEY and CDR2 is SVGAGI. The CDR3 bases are TGTGCCAGCAGCCTCGGACAGGGCCACACTGAAGCTTTCTTT. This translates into CASSLGQGHTEAFF.

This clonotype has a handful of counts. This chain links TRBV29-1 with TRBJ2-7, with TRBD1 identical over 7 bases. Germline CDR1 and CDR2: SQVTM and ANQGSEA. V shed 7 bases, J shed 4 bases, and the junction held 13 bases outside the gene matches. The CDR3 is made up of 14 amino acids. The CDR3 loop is CSAKDRSPLYEQYF. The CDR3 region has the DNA TGCAGCGCTAAGGACAGGAGCCCCCTTTACGAGCAGTACTTC.

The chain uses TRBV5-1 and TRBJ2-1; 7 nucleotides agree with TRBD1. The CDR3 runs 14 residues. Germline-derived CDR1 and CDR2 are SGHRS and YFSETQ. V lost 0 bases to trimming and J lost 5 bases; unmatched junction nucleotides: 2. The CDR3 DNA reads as TGCGCCAGCAGCTTGGGACAGGGAAACAATGAGCAGTTCTTC. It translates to CASSLGQGNNEQFF.

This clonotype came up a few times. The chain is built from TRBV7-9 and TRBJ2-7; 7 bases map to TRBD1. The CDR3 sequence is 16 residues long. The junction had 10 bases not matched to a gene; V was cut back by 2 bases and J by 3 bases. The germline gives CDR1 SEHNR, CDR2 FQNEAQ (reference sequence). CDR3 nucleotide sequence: TGTGCCAGCAGCTTATCCACCCCTCGGGACAGCTACGAGCAGTACTTC. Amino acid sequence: CASSLSTPRDSYEQYF.

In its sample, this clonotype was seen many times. The CDR3 region has the DNA TGTGCCAGCAGCATGGACATAACCTACGAGCAGTACGTC. This translates into CASSMDITYEQYV. The rearrangement links TRBV6-2 or TRBV6-3 to TRBJ2-7; perhaps TRBD1 as D (5 bases). V was cut by 6 bases and J by 2 bases, with 11 bases left in between. This CDR3 contains 13 residues. Germline V gene data show CDR1 as MNHEY and CDR2 as SVGEGT.

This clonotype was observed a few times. The CDR3 region is CSARDGGTEAFF. DNA for the CDR3: TGCAGTGCTAGAGATGGGGGGACTGAAGCTTTCTTT. The chain has TRBV20-1 and TRBJ1-1; a possible D gene is TRBD1 (5 bases). Trimming cost V 0 bases and J 5 bases, with 7 bases left between them. The CDR3 is made up of 12 amino acids. Germline V gene data show CDR1 as DFQATT and CDR2 as SNEGSKA (reference sequence).

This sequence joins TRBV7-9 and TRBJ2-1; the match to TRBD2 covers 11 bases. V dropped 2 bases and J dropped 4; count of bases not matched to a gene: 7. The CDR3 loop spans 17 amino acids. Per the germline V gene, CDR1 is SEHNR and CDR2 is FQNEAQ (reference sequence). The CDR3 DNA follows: TGTGCCAGCAGCTTATTCCTAGCGGGGGGAGATTACAATGAGCAGTTCTTC. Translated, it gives CASSLFLAGGDYNEQFF.

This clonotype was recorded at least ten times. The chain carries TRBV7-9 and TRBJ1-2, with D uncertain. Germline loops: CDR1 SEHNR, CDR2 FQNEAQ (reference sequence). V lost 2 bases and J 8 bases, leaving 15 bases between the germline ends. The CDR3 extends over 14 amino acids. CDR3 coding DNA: TGTGCCAGCAGCTTATCCGGGCCGTCCACCGGCTACACCTTC. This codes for CASSLSGPSTGYTF.

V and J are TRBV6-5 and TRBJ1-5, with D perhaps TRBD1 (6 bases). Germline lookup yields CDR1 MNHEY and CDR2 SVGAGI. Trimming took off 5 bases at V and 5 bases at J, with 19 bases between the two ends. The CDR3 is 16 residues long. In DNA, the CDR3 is TGTGCCAGCAGTCCGTCATTAGGGGGGCTGCATCAGCCCCAGCATTTT. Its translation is CASSPSLGGLHQPQHF.

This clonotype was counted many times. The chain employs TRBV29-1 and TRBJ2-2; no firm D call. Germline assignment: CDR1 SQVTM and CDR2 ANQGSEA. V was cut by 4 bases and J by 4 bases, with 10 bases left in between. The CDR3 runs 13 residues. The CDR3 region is CSVVAVSTGELFF. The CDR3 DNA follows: TGCAGCGTTGTGGCTGTGAGCACCGGGGAGCTGTTTTTT.

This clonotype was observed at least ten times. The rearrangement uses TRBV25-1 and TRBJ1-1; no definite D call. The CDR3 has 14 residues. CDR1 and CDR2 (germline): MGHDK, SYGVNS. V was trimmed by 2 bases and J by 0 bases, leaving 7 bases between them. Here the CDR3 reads CASSEGVLNTEAFF. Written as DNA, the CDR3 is TGTGCCAGCAGTGAAGGGGTGTTGAACACTGAAGCTTTCTTT.

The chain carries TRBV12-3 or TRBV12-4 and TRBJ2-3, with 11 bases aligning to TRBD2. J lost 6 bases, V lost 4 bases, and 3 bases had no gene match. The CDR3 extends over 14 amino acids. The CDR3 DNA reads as TGTGCCAGCAGTTATAGCGGGGGGGCGGATACGCAGTATTTT. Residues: CASSYSGGADTQYF.

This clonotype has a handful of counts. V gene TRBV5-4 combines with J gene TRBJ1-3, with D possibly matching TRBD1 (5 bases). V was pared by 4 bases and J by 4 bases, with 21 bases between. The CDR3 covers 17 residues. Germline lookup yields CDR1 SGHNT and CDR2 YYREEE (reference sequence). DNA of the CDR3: TGTGCCAGCAGCGCAGACGGCGGGGCGGCGGTCGGAAACACCATATATTTT. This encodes CASSADGGAAVGNTIYF.

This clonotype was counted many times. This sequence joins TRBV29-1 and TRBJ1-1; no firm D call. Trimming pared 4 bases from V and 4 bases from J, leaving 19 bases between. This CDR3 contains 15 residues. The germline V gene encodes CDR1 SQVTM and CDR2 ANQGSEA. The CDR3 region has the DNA TGCAGCGTTGCGCTCCCCCAATACCGTGGCACTGAAGCTTTCTTT. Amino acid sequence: CSVALPQYRGTEAFF.

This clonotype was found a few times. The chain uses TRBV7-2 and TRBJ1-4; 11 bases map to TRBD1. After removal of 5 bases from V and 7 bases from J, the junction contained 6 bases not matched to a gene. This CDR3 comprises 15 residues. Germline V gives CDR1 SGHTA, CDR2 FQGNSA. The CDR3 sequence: CASSRMGQGGEKLFF. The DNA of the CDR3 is TGTGCCAGCAGCCGTATGGGACAGGGGGGTGAAAAACTGTTTTTT.